These 20 T cell receptor beta chains came from one sample sequenced in a study of technical replicates of blood from four donors. Only in-frame clones appear in the TCRdb table, and some are missing; sequencing was by immunoSEQ multiplex PCR. The sample has under 85,000 clones, 85% to 95% seen once. The sample consisted of T cells isolated from PBMCs. Receptor source: a human donor in good health.

The chain is built from TRBV5-1 and TRBJ2-7, with TRBD1 matching over 8 bases. The junction had 3 bases not matched to a gene; V was cut back by 0 bases and J by 1 base. Germline V gene data show CDR1 as SGHRS and CDR2 as YFSETQ. There are 15 residues in the CDR3. CDR3 coding DNA: TGCGCCAGCAGCTTGGGAGGGACAGGTTCCTACGAGCAGTACTTC. Encoded protein: CASSLGGTGSYEQYF.

The rearrangement joins TRBV11-3 to TRBJ1-5; TRBD1 aligns across 7 bases. Looked up from germline, CDR1 is SGHNT and CDR2 is YENEEA. Trimming removed 0 bases from V and 4 bases from J; junction bases left unmatched: 6. This CDR3 has 16 amino acids. CDR3 loop: CASSLDKGAMNQPQHF. CDR3 DNA: TGTGCCAGCAGCTTAGATAAGGGGGCGATGAATCAGCCCCAGCATTTT. Full variable domain (outside the CDR3, taken from reference TRBV11-3 and TRBJ1-5): EAGVVQSPRYKIIEKKQPVAFWCNPISGHNTLYWYLQNLGQGPELLIRYENEEAVDDSQLPKDRFSAERLKGVDSTLKIQPAELGDSAVYLCASSLDKGAMNQPQHFGDGTRLSIL.

The chain carries TRBV20-1 and TRBJ2-3, with D uncertain. V lost 7 bases and J lost 2, with 7 bases in between. Per germline, CDR1 DFQATT and CDR2 SNEGSKA (reference sequence). The CDR3 covers 11 residues. The CDR3 sequence is CSVPNTDTQYF. The CDR3 nucleotides are TGCAGTGTCCCCAACACAGATACGCAGTATTTT.

The chain recombines TRBV15 with TRBJ1-1; D is perhaps TRBD1 (6 bases). CDR3 length: 15 amino acids. Germline V gives CDR1 LNHNV, CDR2 YYDKDF (reference sequence). Trimming cost V 0 bases and J 1 base, with 9 bases left between them. The CDR3 sequence: CATSREGAGNTEAFF. The CDR3 DNA sequence: TGTGCCACCAGCAGAGAGGGGGCGGGGAACACTGAAGCTTTCTTT.

The chain is built from TRBV25-1 and TRBJ1-1, with 10 bases fitting TRBD1. The germline gives CDR1 MGHDK, CDR2 SYGVNS. The junction had 8 bases not matched to a gene; V was cut back by 3 bases and J by 7 bases. The CDR3 contains 15 residues. The CDR3 spells CASSDRGTGDSEAFF. In DNA, the CDR3 is TGTGCCAGCAGTGATAGAGGGACAGGGGATAGTGAAGCTTTCTTT.

The chain has TRBV7-2 and TRBJ2-7; 10 bases match TRBD2. V dropped 3 bases and J dropped 3; count of bases not matched to a gene: 5. Looked up from germline, CDR1 is SGHTA and CDR2 is FQGNSA. This CDR3 is 15 amino acids long. The chain's CDR3 is CASSFGLAEFYEQYF. The CDR3 DNA is TGTGCCAGCAGCTTTGGACTAGCGGAGTTCTACGAGCAGTACTTC.

This sequence joins TRBV21-1 and TRBJ2-7; the DNA was not used to check the table's D call, TRBD1. TRBV21-1 counts as a pseudogene. This CDR3 has 14 amino acids. CDR3 coding DNA: TGTGCCAGCAGCACACCGACAGGCTCCTACGAGCAGTACTTC. It specifies CASSTPTGSYEQYF.

The chain is built from TRBV11-2 and TRBJ1-1, with a possible D match to TRBD1 (6 bases). This CDR3 is 13 amino acids long. The V end was cut by 3 bases, the J end by 4 bases, with 9 bases between. Per germline, CDR1 SGHAT and CDR2 FQNNGV. CDR3 bases: TGTGCCAGCAGCTTTTCAGGGGCCACTGAAGCTTTCTTT. This encodes CASSFSGATEAFF.

In this sample, this clone turned up a few times. V and J are TRBV11-2 and TRBJ1-1; D gene unclear. Germline V lookup: CDR1 SGHAT, CDR2 FQNNGV. V was cut by 2 bases and J by 2 bases, with 6 bases left in between. The CDR3 totals 13 residues. The CDR3 loop reads CASSLQINTEAFF. The CDR3 DNA is TGTGCCAGCAGCTTACAGATAAACACTGAAGCTTTCTTT.

The chain employs TRBV19 and TRBJ2-5, with TRBD1 matching over 7 bases. This CDR3 region has 15 residues. Per germline, CDR1 LNHDA and CDR2 SQIVND (reference sequence). J was trimmed by 2 bases and V by 1 base; bases with no gene match: 4. The CDR3 nucleotides read TGTGCCAGTAGTATAGTCAGGACAGGACAAGAGACCCAGTACTTC. This encodes CASSIVRTGQETQYF.

The chain recombines TRBV30 with TRBJ2-6; a weak D match, TRBD2 (7 bases). There are 14 residues in the CDR3. CDR1 GTSNPN and CDR2 SVGIG come from the germline V gene (reference sequence). Deletions cut 7 bases from V and 2 bases from J, with 12 bases between. The CDR3: CAYPGGAGANVLTF. The CDR3 DNA reads TGTGCCTACCCGGGGGGCGCTGGGGCCAACGTCCTGACTTTC.

This chain connects TRBV27 to TRBJ1-2; no firm D call. The CDR3 totals 13 residues. The germline CDR1 and CDR2 sequences are MNHEY and SMNVEV (reference sequence). Trimming stripped 3 bases from V and 4 bases from J, with 9 bases between. The CDR3 region has the DNA TGTGCCAGCAGTTTCGCGACATCCTATGGCTACACCTTC. Amino acids: CASSFATSYGYTF.

The V and J genes are TRBV27 and TRBJ2-7; 7 nucleotides agree with TRBD1. The length of the CDR3 is 15 residues. J gave up 2 bases and V 3 bases, and 7 bases lay outside the gene matches. Per germline, CDR1 MNHEY and CDR2 SMNVEV (reference sequence). CDR3 DNA sequence: TGTGCCAGCAGTTTGAGCACAGGGGCAGCCTACGAGCAGTACTTC. It translates to CASSLSTGAAYEQYF.

This sequence joins TRBV10-3 and TRBJ2-2, with D tentatively TRBD1 (5 bases). This CDR3 contains 13 residues. Trimming took 3 bases from V and 5 from J, leaving 7 bases between them. The germline V gene encodes CDR1 ENHRY and CDR2 SYGVKD. The CDR3 DNA reads as TGTGCCATCAGTGATAGGGGTACCGGGGAGCTGTTTTTT. Encoded protein: CAISDRGTGELFF.

The chain has TRBV7-9 and TRBJ2-2; TRBD1 matches 10 bases. Germline V gene lookup returns CDR1 SEHNR and CDR2 FQNEAQ (reference sequence). CDR3 length: 16 residues. J was trimmed by 4 bases and V by 5 bases; bases with no gene match: 7. CDR3 nucleotides: TGTGCCAGCAGCCCGCGGACAGGGGGGGCCACCGGGGAGCTGTTTTTT. Translated, it gives CASSPRTGGATGELFF.

V is TRBV7-6 and J is TRBJ2-5, with D unclear. CDR1 SGHVS and CDR2 FNYEAQ come from the germline V gene. V was clipped by 2 bases and J by 0 bases, with 4 bases between them. CDR3 length: 13 residues. The CDR3 DNA sequence: TGTGCCAGCAGCTTACTGTACCAAGAGACCCAGTACTTC. It codes for CASSLLYQETQYF.

The genes are TRBV4-2 and TRBJ2-6, with D possibly matching TRBD1 (6 bases). V lost 0 bases to trimming and J lost 1 base, with 7 bases between them. The CDR3 extends over 16 amino acids. Per germline, CDR1 LGHNA and CDR2 YNFKEQ. The CDR3 DNA is TGTGCCAGCAGCCAAGACACAGGGTCTGGGGCCAACGTCCTGACTTTC. Its translation is CASSQDTGSGANVLTF.

The V and J genes are TRBV7-2 and TRBJ2-5; possible D gene TRBD1, 6 bases. Deletions cut 7 bases from V and 5 bases from J, with 17 bases between. The CDR3 is made up of 14 amino acids. Germline V gene data show CDR1 as SGHTA and CDR2 as FQGNSA. The CDR3 coding sequence is TGTGCCAGCAAAGAGTCCAGGGGCCAGGAGACCCAGTACTTC. It codes for CASKESRGQETQYF.

The chain couples TRBV12-5 to TRBJ2-1, with a possible D match to TRBD1 (5 bases). The CDR3 contains 16 residues. From germline, CDR1 is LGHNT and CDR2 FRNRAP. Trimming removed 0 bases at V and 7 bases at J, with 16 bases between. This CDR3 reads CASGLVLAFGANEQFF. The CDR3 nucleotides are TGTGCTAGTGGTTTGGTACTCGCTTTTGGGGCGAATGAGCAGTTCTTC.

The chain links TRBV7-3 to TRBJ1-3, with D possibly TRBD1 on 6 matching bases. Germline V gene data show CDR1 as SGHTA and CDR2 as FQGTGA. This CDR3 has 15 amino acids. Deletions cut 5 bases from V and 2 bases from J, with 13 bases between. CDR3 loop: CASSESGHPGNTIYF. In nucleotides, the CDR3 is TGTGCCAGCAGCGAGTCGGGACACCCTGGAAACACCATATATTTT.